Listed below are T cell receptor beta chains from one sample, sequenced in a study of graft-versus-host responses after intestinal transplantation. No cognate antigen is known for these TCRs. The table came from immunoSEQ multiplex PCR; TCRdb's copy has only in-frame clones and leaves some out. The sample includes some 90,000 clones, approximately 90% of them seen just once. Source: unstimulated CD8+ T cells sorted from spleen or lymph node cells, taken before transplant. These TCRs come from a human donor who was the organ donor for an intestinal transplant. The CDR3 runs from the conserved cysteine through the conserved F or W. The D gene is left open where the match is weak. Size tells how often a clone was seen (once, few, many) or the class of an expanded clone, and some rows leave it out.

V gene	clone size	D gene	J gene	CDR3 DNA	CDR3 protein
TRBV19	-	-	TRBJ1-3	TGTGCCAGTAGTACAGGGCCTGGAAACACCATATATTTT	CASSTGPGNTIYF
TRBV7-8	-	-	TRBJ1-2	TGTGCCAGCAGCTCCCAGCCTAATACGGACTGGTATGGCTACACCTTC	CASSSQPNTDWYGYTF
TRBV9	-	-	TRBJ1-2	TGTGCCAGCAGCGCGACCGGGAGCTACACCTTC	CASSATGSYTF
TRBV27	-	-	TRBJ2-3	TGTGCCAGCCGCCCACTCACAGGCCTTAGCACAGATACGCAGTATTTT	CASRPLTGLSTDTQYF
TRBV6-5	-	-	TRBJ2-7	TGTGCCAGCACGGGGACATCCTACGAGCAGTACTTC	CASTGTSYEQYF
TRBV4-3	few	-	TRBJ1-2	TGCGCCAGCAGCCAAGAAGAACTAGTTGGGTCGAATGGCTACACCTTC	CASSQEELVGSNGYTF
TRBV9	once	-	TRBJ2-4	TGTGCCAGCAGCGCGGGACTGAAAAACATTCAGTACTTC	CASSAGLKNIQYF
TRBV4-3	-	-	TRBJ1-1	TGCGCCAGCAGCCAAGTGCTGACCAGGGGTGACACTGAAGCTTTCTTT	CASSQVLTRGDTEAFF
TRBV5-5	-	-	TRBJ1-2	TGTGCCAGCAGTCACGATTCCACAGGGCGGAACTATGGCTACACCTTC	CASSHDSTGRNYGYTF
TRBV7-9	-	TRBD2	TRBJ2-5	TGTGCCAGCAGCTTTATGACTAGCGGGGAAGAGACCCAGTACTTC	CASSFMTSGEETQYF
TRBV4-2	-	-	TRBJ1-2	TGTGCCAGCAGCCAAGATCAGACAGTCCCCTATGGCTACACCTTC	CASSQDQTVPYGYTF
TRBV2	-	-	TRBJ1-1	TGTGCCACCCAGCAGGTCGTAATGAACACTGAAGCTTTCTTT	CATQQVVMNTEAFF
TRBV6-5	-	TRBD1	TRBJ2-7	TGTGCCAGCAGTTTCCACATGGACAGGGGGGGATACGAGCAGTACTTC	CASSFHMDRGGYEQYF
TRBV2	-	-	TRBJ2-7	TGTGCCGGCGACCTTCATACAGGTTCCTACGAGCAGTACTTC	CAGDLHTGSYEQYF
TRBV7-9	-	TRBD1	TRBJ1-1	TGTGCCAGCAGCGTTCTACAGGGGTCCGGCACTGAAGCTTTCTTT	CASSVLQGSGTEAFF
TRBV4-2	-	TRBD1	TRBJ2-7	TGTGCCAGCAGCCCTACCCCCGGGACAGGGACGGCCGGAGGCGTCGAGCAGTACTTC	CASSPTPGTGTAGGVEQYF
TRBV28	-	TRBD1	TRBJ2-7	TGTGCCAGCGGTACAGGGGGCGACGAGCAGTACTTC	CASGTGGDEQYF
TRBV7-9	once	-	TRBJ2-7	TGTGCCAGCAGCTTCGGTGGTGCGGAGGGGTACTTC	CASSFGGAEGYF
TRBV27	-	-	TRBJ1-2	TGTGCCAGCAGTGCTAGGGGTAGGCATGGCTACACCTTC	CASSARGRHGYTF
TRBV5-6	-	-	TRBJ2-1	TGTGCCAGCAGCTTGAAGGCGGGGTTCAATGAGCAGTTCTTC	CASSLKAGFNEQFF
TRBV5-6	-	TRBD1	TRBJ2-3	TGTGCCAGCAGCGACACCTACAACAGGGGGCGCCGAGATACGCAGTATTTT	CASSDTYNRGRRDTQYF
TRBV11-1	-	TRBD2	TRBJ2-3	TGTGCCAGCAGCCCACTAGCGGAGAACACAGATACGCAGTATTTT	CASSPLAENTDTQYF
TRBV5-4	-	-	TRBJ2-5	TGTGCCAGCAGTCCCCGCCGGGACTCGTCCGGGACCCAGTACTTC	CASSPRRDSSGTQYF
TRBV19	-	-	TRBJ2-3	TGTGCCAGTAGTAATCTTCCAGATACGCAGTATTTT	CASSNLPDTQYF
TRBV21-1	-	-	TRBJ1-3	TGTGCCAGCAGCATCCAGGGGGCGCGAGGAAACACCATATATTTT	CASSIQGARGNTIYF
TRBV4-2	once	TRBD1	TRBJ2-2	TGTGCCAGCAGCCCACCGGGACAGGGGGACACCGGGGAGCTGTTTTTT	CASSPPGQGDTGELFF
TRBV5-1	-	TRBD2	TRBJ2-3	TGCGCCAGCAGCTTGTTGGGACTAGACTACACAGATACGCAGTATTTT	CASSLLGLDYTDTQYF
TRBV4-3	once	TRBD1	TRBJ1-5	TGCGCCAGCAGCCGGGGACAGGGGGGGAATCAGCCCCAGCATTTT	CASSRGQGGNQPQHF
TRBV27	-	-	TRBJ2-5	TGTGCCAGCAGTTTACTTGGGGGCCGGGAGACCCAGTACTTC	CASSLLGGRETQYF
TRBV28	-	-	TRBJ1-5	TGTGCCAGCAGTTTACCGCTATCAAGTAGCAATCAGCCCCAGCATTTT	CASSLPLSSSNQPQHF
TRBV27	-	-	TRBJ1-1	TGTGCCAGCAGTTCGCCGCAGGGGAACACTGAAGCTTTCTTT	CASSSPQGNTEAFF
TRBV15	-	-	TRBJ2-2	TGTGCCACCAGCAGAGATCCGACCGGGGAGCTGTTTTTT	CATSRDPTGELFF
TRBV4-1	once	-	TRBJ2-7	TGCGCCAGCAGCCAAGATCGTGAGGGTCCTCCCTACGAGCAGTACTTC	CASSQDREGPPYEQYF
TRBV6-5	-	TRBD1	TRBJ1-1	TGTGCCAGCAGTTACTCGATTTGGGACAGGAGCACTGAAGCTTTCTTT	CASSYSIWDRSTEAFF
TRBV4-1	once	TRBD2	TRBJ2-3	TGCGCCAGCAGCCAGCAAGCGGGGGGGACCACAGATACGCAGTATTTT	CASSQQAGGTTDTQYF
TRBV27	once	TRBD1	TRBJ1-2	TGTGCCAGCAGTTTGGGACAGGCCTATGGCTACACCTTC	CASSLGQAYGYTF